This TCR beta chain was sequenced during a study of blood T cell repertoires in COVID-19. Assay used: immunoSEQ multiplex PCR; TCRdb lists only in-frame clones, some missing. The sample shows hundreds of thousands of clones, about 90% of them seen only once. J was trimmed by 5 bases and V by 5 bases; bases with no gene match: 5. The CDR3 has 13 residues. Germline V lookup: CDR1 SNHLY, CDR2 FYNNEI. This clone was seen a few times. J is TRBJ1-2 and V is TRBV2; 7 bases align to TRBD1. Sequencing was performed on peripheral blood. The sequence was obtained from a young man with active or convalescent COVID-19. The CDR3 is CASSPGTVYGYTF. DNA for the CDR3: TGTGCCAGCAGTCCCGGGACAGTTTATGGCTACACCTTC.